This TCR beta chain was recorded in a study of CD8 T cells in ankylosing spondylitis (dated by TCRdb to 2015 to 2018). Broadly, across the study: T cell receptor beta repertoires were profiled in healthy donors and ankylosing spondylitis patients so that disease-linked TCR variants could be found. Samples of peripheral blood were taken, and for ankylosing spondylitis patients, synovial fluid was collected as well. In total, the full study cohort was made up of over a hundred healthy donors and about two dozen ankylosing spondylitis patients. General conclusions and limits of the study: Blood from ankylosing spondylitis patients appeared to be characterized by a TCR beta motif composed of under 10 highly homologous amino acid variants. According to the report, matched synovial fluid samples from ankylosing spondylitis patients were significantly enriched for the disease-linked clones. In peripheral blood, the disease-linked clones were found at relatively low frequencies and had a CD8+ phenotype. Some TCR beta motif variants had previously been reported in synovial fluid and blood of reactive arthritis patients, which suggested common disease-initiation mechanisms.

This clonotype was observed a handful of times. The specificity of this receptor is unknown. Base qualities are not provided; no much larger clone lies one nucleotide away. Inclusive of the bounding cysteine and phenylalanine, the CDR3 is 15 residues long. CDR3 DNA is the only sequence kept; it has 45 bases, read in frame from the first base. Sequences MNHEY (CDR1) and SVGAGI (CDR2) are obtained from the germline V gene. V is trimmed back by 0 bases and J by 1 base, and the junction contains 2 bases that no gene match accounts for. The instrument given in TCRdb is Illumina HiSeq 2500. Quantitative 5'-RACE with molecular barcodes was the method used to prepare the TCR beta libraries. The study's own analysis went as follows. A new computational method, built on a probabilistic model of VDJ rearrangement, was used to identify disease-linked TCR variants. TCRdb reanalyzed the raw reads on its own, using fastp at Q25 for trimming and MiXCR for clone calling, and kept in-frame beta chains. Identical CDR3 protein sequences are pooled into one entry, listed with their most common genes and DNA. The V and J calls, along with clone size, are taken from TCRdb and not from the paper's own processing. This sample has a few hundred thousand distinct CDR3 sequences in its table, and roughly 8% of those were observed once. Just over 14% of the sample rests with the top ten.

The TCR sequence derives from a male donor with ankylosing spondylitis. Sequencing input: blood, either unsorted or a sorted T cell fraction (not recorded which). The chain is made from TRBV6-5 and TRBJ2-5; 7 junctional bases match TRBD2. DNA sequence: TGTGCCAGCAGTTACTCAACGGGAGGCCAAGAGACCCAGTACTTC. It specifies CASSYSTGGQETQYF.